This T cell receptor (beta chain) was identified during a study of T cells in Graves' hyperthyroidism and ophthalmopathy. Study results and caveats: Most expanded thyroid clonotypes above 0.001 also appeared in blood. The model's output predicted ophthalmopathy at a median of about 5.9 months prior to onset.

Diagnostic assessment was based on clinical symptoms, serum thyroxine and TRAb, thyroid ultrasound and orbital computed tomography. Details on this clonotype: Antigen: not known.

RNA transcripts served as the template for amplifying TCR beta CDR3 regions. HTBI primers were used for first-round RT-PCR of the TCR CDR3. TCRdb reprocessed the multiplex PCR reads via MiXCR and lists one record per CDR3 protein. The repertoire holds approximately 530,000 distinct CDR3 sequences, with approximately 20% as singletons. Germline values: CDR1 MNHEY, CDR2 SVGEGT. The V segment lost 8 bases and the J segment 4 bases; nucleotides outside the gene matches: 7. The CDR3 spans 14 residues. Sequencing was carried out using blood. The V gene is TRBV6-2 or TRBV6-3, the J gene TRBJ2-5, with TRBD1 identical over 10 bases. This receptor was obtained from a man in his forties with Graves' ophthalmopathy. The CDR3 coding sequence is TGTGCCAGCGGAAGACAGGGGGCTCGAGAGACCCAGTACTTC. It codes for CASGRQGARETQYF.